Presented here are 27 T cell receptor beta chains from one specimen sequenced in a study of control samples from healthy donors and cancer patients (dated by TCRdb to the early 2020s). Library preparation used the immunoSEQ multiplex PCR assay. TCRdb re-hosts the immuneACCESS table, in-frame sequences only. Its copies lack some clones; in the studies checked, an unresolved V gene accounts for under half of them, and the cause for the rest is not known. This sample gives some 99,000 clones in total; 75% to 90% of them show up just once. The top ten clones comprise 17% of the sample. Source material: blood. The receptors originated from a woman aged 45-65 years in good health.

The chain uses TRBV5-1 and TRBJ1-4; possible D gene TRBD1, 5 bases. V was pared by 6 bases and J by 7 bases, with 10 bases between. Germline V gene data show CDR1 as SGHRS and CDR2 as YFSETQ. The CDR3 totals 12 residues. CDR3 sequence: CASTPGGEKLFF. CDR3 nucleotide sequence: TGCGCCAGCACCCCCGGGGGTGAAAAACTGTTTTTT. Filled out from reference TRBV5-1 and TRBJ1-4, the complete variable domain reads KAGVTQTPRYLIKTRGQQVTLSCSPISGHRSVSWYQQTPGQGLQFLFEYFSETQRNKGNFPGRFSGRQFSNSRSEMNVSTLELGDSALYLCASTPGGEKLFFGSGTQLSVL.

The chain carries TRBV11-1 and TRBJ1-1; TRBD1 matches at 7 bases. CDR1 and CDR2 (germline): SGHAT, FQDESV (reference sequence). The CDR3 totals 15 residues. J lost 0 bases, V lost 0 bases, and 1 base had no gene match. This chain's CDR3 is CASSLAGGLNTEAFF. CDR3 in DNA: TGTGCCAGCAGCTTAGCAGGGGGCCTGAACACTGAAGCTTTCTTT. Filled out from reference TRBV11-1 and TRBJ1-1, the complete variable domain reads EAEVAQSPRYKITEKSQAVAFWCDPISGHATLYWYRQILGQGPELLVQFQDESVVDDSQLPKDRFSAERLKGVDSTLKIQPAELGDSAMYLCASSLAGGLNTEAFFGQGTRLTVV.

The V and J genes are TRBV7-2 and TRBJ1-5, with 9 bases lining up with TRBD1. Germline V CDR1 and CDR2: SGHTA, FQGNSA. V was pared by 5 bases and J by 1 base, with 6 bases of the junction left unmatched. There are 16 residues in the CDR3. The CDR3 loop is CASSRTGARSNQPQHF. Written as DNA, the CDR3 is TGTGCCAGCAGCCGGACAGGGGCTAGAAGCAATCAGCCCCAGCATTTT.

The V gene is TRBV6-5, the J gene TRBJ1-4, with D tentatively TRBD1 (6 bases). The CDR3 has 15 amino acids. Germline V gives CDR1 MNHEY, CDR2 SVGAGI. Trimming stripped 4 bases from V and 6 bases from J, with 15 bases between. In DNA form, the CDR3 reads TGTGCCAGCAGTTGGGATTGGACAGAGGATGAAAAACTGTTTTTT. Its protein product is CASSWDWTEDEKLFF.

CDR3 DNA: TGTGCCAGCAGCCTAACCAGACAGGGGGTAGCTAACTATGGCTACACCTTC. It yields the protein CASSLTRQGVANYGYTF. J is TRBJ1-2 and V is TRBV3-1 (or the pseudogene TRBV3-2); 9 bases match TRBD1. The CDR3 runs 17 residues. The V gene's germline CDR1 is LGHDT and CDR2 YNNKEL (reference sequence). V lost 4 bases to trimming and J lost 0 bases; unmatched junction nucleotides: 9.

The chain has TRBV7-9 and TRBJ1-2, with D perhaps matching TRBD1 (6 bases). Germline CDR1 SEHNR, CDR2 FQNEAQ (reference sequence). CDR3 length: 16 residues. V was shortened by 0 bases and J by 2 bases, with 13 bases between the two germline ends. This CDR3 is CASSLAPWTANYGYTF. CDR3 bases: TGTGCCAGCAGCTTAGCCCCCTGGACAGCGAACTATGGCTACACCTTC.

This chain joins TRBV5-4 and TRBJ2-6; perhaps TRBD2 as D (6 bases). Germline values: CDR1 SGHNT, CDR2 YYREEE (reference sequence). Trimming stripped 3 bases from V and 2 bases from J, with 9 bases between. This CDR3 is 15 amino acids long. DNA for the CDR3: TGTGCCAGCAGCTCGGAGGGTGCTGGGGCCAACGTCCTGACTTTC. This codes for CASSSEGAGANVLTF.

In this sample, this clone turned up a few times. The chain employs TRBV30 and TRBJ2-1, with D maybe TRBD2 (7 bases). V lost 3 bases and J 9 bases, leaving 12 bases between the germline ends. Germline CDR1 GTSNPN, CDR2 SVGIG (reference sequence). The CDR3 loop spans 12 amino acids. This CDR3 is CAWRGGPSEQFF. CDR3 DNA: TGTGCCTGGAGGGGGGGGCCGAGTGAGCAGTTCTTC.

The chain combines TRBV5-1 with TRBJ1-2; a weak D match, TRBD1 (5 bases). The CDR3 sequence is 14 residues long. From germline, CDR1 is SGHRS and CDR2 YFSETQ. Trimming took 4 bases from V and 0 from J, leaving 10 bases between them. The CDR3 DNA sequence: TGCGCCAGCAGCACGGGGACCGCTAACTATGGCTACACCTTC. It encodes CASSTGTANYGYTF.

This sequence joins TRBV27 and TRBJ2-1; 8 bases are shared with TRBD2. Trimming cost V 5 bases and J 0 bases; bases outside gene matches: 6. CDR3 length equals 16 residues. Germline assignment: CDR1 MNHEY and CDR2 SMNVEV (reference sequence). DNA for the CDR3: TGTGCCAGCAGTGAAAGTAGCGGGAACTCCTACAATGAGCAGTTCTTC. Translated, it gives CASSESSGNSYNEQFF.

The chain combines TRBV15 with TRBJ1-5; D is possibly TRBD1 (5 bases). Trimming removed 1 base at V and 4 bases at J, with 11 bases between. Germline V gives CDR1 LNHNV, CDR2 YYDKDF (reference sequence). The CDR3 consists of 15 residues. CDR3 protein: CATSRVGEQNQPQHF. The CDR3 nucleotides are TGTGCCACCAGCAGAGTGGGGGAGCAAAATCAGCCCCAGCATTTT.

The chain employs TRBV6-5 and TRBJ1-5, with 8 bases identical to TRBD1. The germline V gene encodes CDR1 MNHEY and CDR2 SVGAGI. This CDR3 region has 15 residues. Trimming at V came to 6 bases and at J to 4 bases, leaving 8 bases not matched to a gene. CDR3 sequence reads: CASRSPGGPNQPQHF. The CDR3 DNA reads as TGTGCCAGCAGATCCCCAGGGGGCCCAAATCAGCCCCAGCATTTT.

The chain combines TRBV2 with TRBJ1-1; possibly TRBD1 for D (6 bases). Germline V gene sequence: CDR1 SNHLY, CDR2 FYNNEI. V dropped 6 bases and J dropped 1 base, with 12 bases sitting between them. CDR3 length: 14 amino acids. This CDR3 is CASRTVDRNTEAFF. In DNA form, the CDR3 reads TGTGCCAGCAGGACAGTGGACAGGAACACTGAAGCTTTCTTT.

The chain employs TRBV5-1 and TRBJ1-3, with TRBD1 as a possible D gene (5 bases). Germline V gene lookup returns CDR1 SGHRS and CDR2 YFSETQ. Trimming removed 0 bases at V and 0 bases at J, with 10 bases between. There are 16 residues in the CDR3. The chain's CDR3 is CASSLAGLPSGNTIYF. The CDR3 coding sequence is TGCGCCAGCAGCTTGGCGGGACTCCCCTCTGGAAACACCATATATTTT.

This sequence joins TRBV12-5 and TRBJ2-3; TRBD2 matches 8 bases. The V gene end was trimmed by 1 base and the J gene end by 1 base; junction bases not matched to a gene: 13. Looked up from germline, CDR1 is LGHNT and CDR2 is FRNRAP. The CDR3 totals 19 residues. The CDR3 here is CASGLDLFDRRGGTDTQYF. The CDR3, as DNA: TGTGCTAGTGGTTTGGATCTTTTTGACCGGCGGGGGGGCACAGATACGCAGTATTTT.

In nucleotides, the CDR3 is TGTGCCAGCAGCTTCAGTAGCAGTGGAGAGACCCAGTACTTC. As protein: CASSFSSSGETQYF. The rearrangement links TRBV7-3 to TRBJ2-5; D is uncertain. With 3 bases removed from V and 4 bases from J, the gap between germline ends came to 12 bases. This CDR3 spans 14 amino acids. The germline CDR1 and CDR2 sequences are SGHTA and FQGTGA.

The chain is built from TRBV7-3 and TRBJ2-5, with unresolved D. Trimming left V 5 bases short and J 5 bases short, with 12 bases between. The CDR3 length is 13 residues. Per germline, CDR1 SGHTA and CDR2 FQGTGA. CDR3 bases: TGTGCCAGCAGCCCCCGAATGGAGGAGACCCAGTACTTC. The encoded protein is CASSPRMEETQYF.

This chain links TRBV5-1 with TRBJ2-4; 9 bases are shared with TRBD1. The CDR3 extends over 15 amino acids. The V gene end was trimmed by 4 bases and the J gene end by 8 bases; junction bases not matched to a gene: 10. CDR1 and CDR2 (germline): SGHRS, YFSETQ. CDR3 residues: CASSPWDRAEDIQYF. Written as DNA, the CDR3 is TGCGCCAGCAGCCCCTGGGACAGGGCGGAGGACATTCAGTACTTC.

J is TRBJ2-7 and V is TRBV5-1; either TRBD1 or TRBD2 may fit D (5 bases each). V lost 4 bases to trimming and J lost 3 bases, with 11 bases between them. The CDR3 loop spans 13 amino acids. Germline values: CDR1 SGHRS, CDR2 YFSETQ. The CDR3, as DNA: TGCGCCAGCAGCCTAGGGACCCTCTACGAGCAGTACTTC. Protein sequence: CASSLGTLYEQYF.

A single count supports this clone. This chain uses TRBV5-4 with TRBJ1-5, with 9 bases fitting TRBD1. CDR1 and CDR2 from the germline V gene are SGHNT and YYREEE (reference sequence). V dropped 4 bases and J dropped 4; count of bases not matched to a gene: 3. The CDR3 runs to 14 residues. CDR3 sequence reads: CASSAGTGNQPQHF. The CDR3, as DNA: TGTGCCAGCAGCGCCGGGACAGGGAATCAGCCCCAGCATTTT.

This rearrangement joins TRBV7-2 to TRBJ1-6; TRBD1 aligns across 9 bases. The trim removed 1 base at V and 6 bases at J, leaving 4 bases unmatched. In germline, CDR1 is SGHTA, CDR2 FQGNSA. The CDR3 is made up of 16 amino acids. The CDR3 DNA reads as TGTGCCAGCAGCTTAGTCCGGGACAGGGCTAATTCACCCCTCCACTTT. Its translation is CASSLVRDRANSPLHF.

J is TRBJ1-6 and V is TRBV2; D gene ambiguous. Germline V gene sequence: CDR1 SNHLY, CDR2 FYNNEI. The CDR3 contains 13 residues. The V gene lost 6 bases and the J gene lost 10 bases, with 13 bases spanning the gap. The CDR3 spells CASSGLGSSPLHF. CDR3 coding DNA: TGTGCCAGCAGCGGACTTGGATCGTCACCCCTCCACTTT.

The chain has TRBV18 and TRBJ1-1; D remains ambiguous. The CDR3 length is 13 residues. V was clipped by 3 bases and J by 5 bases, with 10 bases between them. Germline loops: CDR1 KGHSH, CDR2 LQKENI. CDR3 bases: TGTGCCAGCTCACCGGCCCCTGGGACTGAAGCTTTCTTT. Translation: CASSPAPGTEAFF.

This chain uses TRBV27 with TRBJ2-7, with D possibly TRBD2 on 5 matching bases. The V end lost 4 bases, the J end lost 4 bases, and 17 bases lay between the germline ends. This CDR3 contains 15 residues. CDR1 is MNHEY, CDR2 SMNVEV, per germline (reference sequence). CDR3 sequence (DNA): TGTGCCAGCAGTTCCCGGACCCGGACTCCATACGAGCAGTACGTC. Its translation: CASSSRTRTPYEQYV.

The rearrangement uses TRBV9 and TRBJ2-3; 7 bases agree with TRBD2. Germline assignment: CDR1 SGDLS and CDR2 YYNGEE. Trimming took 4 bases from V and 3 from J; bases not matched to a gene: 14. This CDR3 contains 17 residues. DNA for the CDR3: TGTGCCAGCAGCTCCTCGGGGATTGCGGGAGAGACAGATACGCAGTATTTT. Encoded protein: CASSSSGIAGETDTQYF.

The chain couples TRBV7-9 to TRBJ2-7, with D hard to call. CDR1 and CDR2 (germline): SEHNR, FQNEAQ (reference sequence). V gave up 3 bases and J gave up 0 bases, with 6 bases separating them. The CDR3 spans 13 residues. The CDR3 reads CASSFGFSYEQYF. The CDR3 DNA reads TGTGCCAGCAGCTTTGGGTTCTCCTACGAGCAGTACTTC.

This rearrangement joins TRBV24-1 to TRBJ1-1; D call uncertain. Germline assignment: CDR1 KGHDR and CDR2 SFDVKD. The CDR3 covers 13 residues. The V end lost 5 bases, the J end lost 6 bases, and 12 bases lay between the germline ends. The CDR3: CATSGRNGPEAFF. In DNA, the CDR3 is TGTGCCACCAGTGGCCGAAACGGCCCTGAAGCTTTCTTT.